This TCR beta chain came from a study of T cell responses to AZD1222 COVID-19 vaccine. Points on this clone: Its antigen is unidentified.

This CDR3 has 15 amino acids. Germline CDR1 and CDR2: SGHVS and FQNEAQ. The V end was cut by 5 bases, the J end by 5 bases, with 17 bases between. The assay was immunoSEQ multiplex PCR, and TCRdb's table has in-frame clones only and misses some. The data hold some 150,000 clones, with 90% observed a single time. Overall study results and limits: Regions left unmutated in variants are reportedly the target of nearly half of spike-specific TCRs. Seropositivity was recorded at baseline in only a handful of AZD1222 recipients. Donors, mostly white British, included more females; clonal diversity was possibly underestimated.

J is TRBJ2-3 and V is TRBV7-8, with D uncertain. Source: peripheral blood, taken on day 0 of AZD1222 vaccination. The source of this sequence is an adult in good health. As DNA, the CDR3 is TGTGCCAGCAGCCCCCCCCCGGCCTTCAGAGATACGCAGTATTTT. Translation gives CASSPPPAFRDTQYF. Filled out from reference TRBV7-8 and TRBJ2-3, the complete variable domain reads GAGVSQSPRYKVAKRGQDVALRCDPISGHVSLFWYQQALGQGPEFLTYFQNEAQLDKSGLPSDRFFAERPEGSVSTLKIQRTQQEDSAVYLCASSPPPAFRDTQYFGPGTRLTVL.